One and the same sample provided the 22 T cell receptor beta chains below, sequenced in a study of T cell repertoires in cytomegalovirus infection. TCRdb redid the calling of the reads with MiXCR, one entry per CDR3 protein. The table shows about 530,000 distinct CDR3 sequences, with roughly 29% occurring only once. Material for sequencing was PBMCs. Receptor source: a human donor in good health (CMV status not recorded). Some clones in this sample may be carry-over from other donors' samples.

The rearrangement links TRBV7-9 to TRBJ1-4; TRBD1 is a possible D gene (5 bases). The V end lost 3 bases, the J end lost 10 bases, and 12 bases lay between the germline ends. The CDR3 is 13 residues long. Germline V CDR1 and CDR2: SEHNR, FQNEAQ (reference sequence). The CDR3 is CASSFDRGSKLFF. CDR3 nucleotide sequence: TGTGCCAGCAGCTTCGACCGGGGCTCAAAACTGTTTTTT.

CDR3 loop: CASSLTSGIDGYTF. The CDR3 nucleotides read TGTGCCAGCAGCTTAACCTCGGGGATAGATGGCTACACCTTC. The V and J genes are TRBV7-9 and TRBJ1-2; D call uncertain. V lost 2 bases, J lost 6 bases, and 13 bases lay in between. The CDR3 contains 14 residues. CDR1 is SEHNR and CDR2 is FQNEAQ in the germline V gene (reference sequence).

This clonotype has only a few counts. The V call is TRBV19, the J call TRBJ1-5; no clear D gene. Germline V gene data show CDR1 as LNHDA and CDR2 as SQIVND (reference sequence). CDR3 length: 14 amino acids. V lost 3 bases, J lost 0 bases, and 6 bases lay in between. The CDR3 protein is CASSISVSNQPQHF. DNA of the CDR3: TGTGCCAGTAGTATTAGCGTTAGCAATCAGCCCCAGCATTTT.

This chain uses TRBV28 with TRBJ2-7; TRBD2 matches at 8 bases. V trimming: 5 bases; J trimming: 4 bases; junction bases outside the gene matches: 10. This CDR3 region has 15 residues. Germline CDR1 is MDHEN and CDR2 is SYDVKM. CDR3 nucleotide sequence: TGTGCCAGCAGTCCGGCAGCAAGCGGGAGTTACGAGCAGTACTTC. Its translation is CASSPAASGSYEQYF. Full variable domain (remainder filled in from reference TRBV28 and TRBJ2-7): DVKVTQSSRYLVKRTGEKVFLECVQDMDHENMFWYRQDPGLGLRLIYFSYDVKMKEKGDIPEGYSVSREKKERFSLILESASTNQTSMYLCASSPAASGSYEQYFGPGTRLTVT.

This clonotype was seen only a few times. The chain links TRBV12-3 or TRBV12-4 to TRBJ1-1; D is unclear. V shed 4 bases and J shed 4 bases, with 13 bases lying between them. The CDR3 extends over 14 amino acids. The DNA of the CDR3 is TGTGCCAGCAGTTCTCAGACCCAAGCCACTGAAGCTTTCTTT. Translating gives CASSSQTQATEAFF.

This clonotype was detected ten times or more. The gene calls are TRBV7-2 and TRBJ2-3; no clear D gene. CDR1 is SGHTA and CDR2 is FQGNSA in the germline V gene. This CDR3 has 13 amino acids. Trimming removed 11 bases at V and 1 base at J, with 13 bases between. DNA of the CDR3: TGTGCCTCGGCCGCAGAAGGCACAGATACGCAGTATTTT. Translating it yields CASAAEGTDTQYF.

Only a few counts were recorded for this clonotype. The chain recombines TRBV6-5 with TRBJ2-7, with 7 bases lining up with TRBD2. The V segment lost 3 bases and the J segment 2 bases; nucleotides outside the gene matches: 4. The CDR3 covers 14 residues. CDR1 and CDR2 (germline): MNHEY, SVGAGI. The DNA for the CDR3 is TGTGCCAGCAGTTATAGCGGGCCCACCTACGAGCAGTACTTC. It codes for CASSYSGPTYEQYF.

The chain is built from TRBV5-1 and TRBJ2-1; the D gene is possibly TRBD2 (7 bases). Germline V gene lookup returns CDR1 SGHRS and CDR2 YFSETQ. CDR3 length equals 16 residues. Trimming removed 0 bases from V and 8 bases from J, with 18 bases in between. CDR3 nucleotides: TGCGCCAGCAGCTTGGTTCGAGGGGGAGGGGGTGATGAGCAGTTCTTC. Translated: CASSLVRGGGGDEQFF. The full variable domain, its missing parts supplied by reference TRBV5-1 and TRBJ2-1, is KAGVTQTPRYLIKTRGQQVTLSCSPISGHRSVSWYQQTPGQGLQFLFEYFSETQRNKGNFPGRFSGRQFSNSRSEMNVSTLELGDSALYLCASSLVRGGGGDEQFFGPGTRLTVL.

J is TRBJ1-4 and V is TRBV2; D gene unclear. V lost 6 bases and J lost 8, with 13 bases in between. Germline CDR1 SNHLY, CDR2 FYNNEI. The CDR3 runs to 13 residues. The DNA of the CDR3 is TGTGCCAGCAGCCCCGGACGGACGGAAAAACTGTTTTTT. Its protein is CASSPGRTEKLFF.

This clonotype was detected ten times or more. The chain has TRBV10-3 and TRBJ2-3, with TRBD1 matching 7 bases. Germline CDR1 and CDR2: ENHRY and SYGVKD. The CDR3 consists of 14 residues. Germline trimming cut 2 bases from V and 2 bases from J; bases unmatched to any gene: 1. Written as DNA, the CDR3 is TGTGCCATCAGTGAGGGGACAGCCACAGATACGCAGTATTTT. It specifies CAISEGTATDTQYF.

The chain joins TRBV30 to TRBJ2-2, with 15 bases identical to TRBD2. Germline trimming cut 2 bases from V and 2 bases from J; bases unmatched to any gene: 6. Germline loops: CDR1 GTSNPN, CDR2 SVGIG (reference sequence). This CDR3 spans 18 amino acids. CDR3 sequence reads: CAWSSWTSGRANTGELFF. CDR3 nucleotide sequence: TGTGCCTGGAGTTCGTGGACTAGCGGGAGGGCTAACACCGGGGAGCTGTTTTTT.

This clonotype was observed a few times. The chain links TRBV2 to TRBJ2-3; 9 nucleotides line up with TRBD2. The V gene's germline CDR1 is SNHLY and CDR2 FYNNEI. The CDR3 runs 14 residues. V was pared by 7 bases and J by 4 bases, with 6 bases of the junction left unmatched. The CDR3 loop reads CASNKAGGPDTQYF. The CDR3 DNA reads as TGTGCCAGCAACAAGGCGGGAGGGCCAGATACGCAGTATTTT.

V usage is TRBV25-1 and J usage is TRBJ2-7, with D perhaps TRBD2 (6 bases). Per germline, CDR1 MGHDK and CDR2 SYGVNS. The CDR3 consists of 12 residues. Trimming removed 4 bases from V and 4 bases from J, with 8 bases in between. The CDR3 reads CASSAGEYEQYF. DNA for the CDR3: TGTGCCAGCAGTGCGGGAGAATACGAGCAGTACTTC.

The chain links TRBV5-4 to TRBJ1-2, with D hard to call. This CDR3 comprises 15 residues. Germline CDR1 reads SGHNT; CDR2 reads YYREEE (reference sequence). Trimming removed 0 bases from V and 7 bases from J, with 16 bases in between. The DNA for the CDR3 is TGTGCCAGCAGCTTGGTGTCTGGAGAACCGGGTGGCTACACCTTC. This translates into CASSLVSGEPGGYTF.

This clonotype was detected many times. The J gene is TRBJ2-1, the V gene TRBV7-2; 7 nucleotides line up with TRBD2. V was clipped by 5 bases and J by 8 bases; unmatched bases: 15. The CDR3 runs to 16 residues. CDR1 SGHTA and CDR2 FQGNSA come from the germline V gene. The CDR3: CASSPAGTQGGHEQFF. In nucleotides, the CDR3 is TGTGCCAGCAGCCCAGCCGGGACCCAGGGAGGGCATGAGCAGTTCTTC.

This clonotype came up many times. This chain links TRBV7-2 with TRBJ1-2; no definite D call. The V and J ends lost 8 bases and 8 bases respectively, with 15 bases between them. This CDR3 has 12 amino acids. The V gene's germline CDR1 is SGHTA and CDR2 FQGNSA. DNA of the CDR3: TGTGCCAGCGGATCGGCGGGTTCCGGCTACACCTTC. Its protein product is CASGSAGSGYTF.

This clonotype came up many times. CDR3 protein: CASSLGWTSGRARETQYF. CDR3 DNA: TGTGCCAGCAGCTTAGGATGGACTAGCGGGAGGGCGCGGGAGACCCAGTACTTC. The J gene is TRBJ2-5, the V gene TRBV7-2; TRBD2 matches 15 bases. CDR3 length equals 18 residues. Germline V gene lookup returns CDR1 SGHTA and CDR2 FQGNSA. V shed 1 base and J 5 bases; nucleotides not matched to a gene: 8.

This clonotype was found a few times. The chain uses TRBV11-3 and TRBJ2-2; D is ambiguous. The CDR3 runs 13 residues. The V end was cut by 1 base, the J end by 3 bases, with 3 bases between. Germline CDR1 reads SGHNT; CDR2 reads YENEEA. The CDR3 region has the DNA TGTGCCAGCAGCTTAGTGGACACCGGGGAGCTGTTTTTT. It specifies CASSLVDTGELFF.

This clonotype was counted many times. Compared with germline, one end of the junction differs, possibly owing to a read error. The chain has TRBV7-2 and TRBJ1-1; weak D call: TRBD1 (5 bases). Looked up from germline, CDR1 is SGHTA and CDR2 is FQGNSA. CDR3 size: 12 residues. The CDR3 loop reads CASSLSGTGAFF. The CDR3, as DNA: TGTGCCAGCAGCTTGTCCGGGACTGGAGCTTTCTTT. Based on the CDR3 plus reference TRBV7-2 and TRBJ1-1, the full variable domain is GAGVSQSPSNKVTEKGKDVELRCDPISGHTALYWYRQSLGQGLEFLIYFQGNSAPDKSGLPSDRFSAERTGGSVSTLTIQRTQQEDSAVYLCASSLSGTGAFFGQGTRLTVV.

In its sample, this clonotype was seen once. This chain joins TRBV24-1 and TRBJ1-5; D is uncertain. The CDR3 is 13 residues long. Germline values: CDR1 KGHDR, CDR2 SFDVKD. V lost 9 bases and J lost 11, with 19 bases in between. DNA of the CDR3: TGTGCCACCCGAACCCCGGGAAAGAGGGCCCAGCATTTT. Amino acids: CATRTPGKRAQHF.

The sample holds a few counts of this clonotype. The rearrangement joins TRBV28 to TRBJ1-1; no firm D call. Trimming took off 9 bases at V and 6 bases at J, with 8 bases between the two ends. This CDR3 is 10 amino acids long. Looked up from germline, CDR1 is MDHEN and CDR2 is SYDVKM. Here the CDR3 DNA reads TGTGCCAGTGGTAGGGCTGAAGCTTTCTTT. As protein: CASGRAEAFF.

The chain uses TRBV4-1 and TRBJ1-2, with D unclear. V was clipped by 0 bases and J by 3 bases, with 11 bases between them. Germline CDR1 is MGHRA and CDR2 is YSYEKL. The CDR3 is 15 amino acids. Here the CDR3 DNA reads TGCGCCAGCAGCCAAGATCCGTCAGGCTACTATGGCTACACCTTC. Translated, it gives CASSQDPSGYYGYTF.